Following are 3 T cell receptor beta chains from one sample sequenced in a study of blood T cell repertoires in COVID-19. The method was immunoSEQ multiplex PCR; TCRdb's version includes in-frame clones alone and lacks a portion of them. This sample has some 220,000 clones, with 70% to 85% found just once. Sequencing was carried out using peripheral blood. These receptors all come from a man in his fifties with active or convalescent COVID-19.

The V and J genes are TRBV3-1 (or the pseudogene TRBV3-2) and TRBJ1-5, with 11 bases lining up with TRBD1. Germline-derived CDR1 and CDR2 are LGHDT and YNNKEL (reference sequence). Losses at the gene ends were 4 bases for V and 2 bases for J; bases not matched to a gene: 7. The CDR3 spans 17 residues. The CDR3 nucleotides are TGTGCCAGCAGCCGTGGACAGGGGGCGCTCGGCAATCAGCCCCAGCATTTT. It yields the protein CASSRGQGALGNQPQHF.

V is TRBV28 and J is TRBJ2-1; 10 nucleotides match TRBD1. Trimming cost V 3 bases and J 7 bases; bases outside gene matches: 3. Germline CDR1 is MDHEN and CDR2 is SYDVKM. CDR3 length: 14 amino acids. CDR3 sequence (DNA): TGTGCCAGCAGTTTGTGGACAGGGGGAAATGAGCAGTTCTTC. It translates to CASSLWTGGNEQFF.

This clone has only a few counts. The J gene is TRBJ2-7, the V gene TRBV29-1; 8 bases line up with TRBD2. The CDR3 is 16 residues long. V was clipped by 6 bases and J by 2 bases; unmatched bases: 15. Per the germline V gene, CDR1 is SQVTM and CDR2 is ANQGSEA. The chain's CDR3 is CSVTSPGLGGAYEQYF. For the CDR3, the DNA is TGCAGCGTGACATCCCCGGGACTAGGAGGCGCCTACGAGCAGTACTTC.